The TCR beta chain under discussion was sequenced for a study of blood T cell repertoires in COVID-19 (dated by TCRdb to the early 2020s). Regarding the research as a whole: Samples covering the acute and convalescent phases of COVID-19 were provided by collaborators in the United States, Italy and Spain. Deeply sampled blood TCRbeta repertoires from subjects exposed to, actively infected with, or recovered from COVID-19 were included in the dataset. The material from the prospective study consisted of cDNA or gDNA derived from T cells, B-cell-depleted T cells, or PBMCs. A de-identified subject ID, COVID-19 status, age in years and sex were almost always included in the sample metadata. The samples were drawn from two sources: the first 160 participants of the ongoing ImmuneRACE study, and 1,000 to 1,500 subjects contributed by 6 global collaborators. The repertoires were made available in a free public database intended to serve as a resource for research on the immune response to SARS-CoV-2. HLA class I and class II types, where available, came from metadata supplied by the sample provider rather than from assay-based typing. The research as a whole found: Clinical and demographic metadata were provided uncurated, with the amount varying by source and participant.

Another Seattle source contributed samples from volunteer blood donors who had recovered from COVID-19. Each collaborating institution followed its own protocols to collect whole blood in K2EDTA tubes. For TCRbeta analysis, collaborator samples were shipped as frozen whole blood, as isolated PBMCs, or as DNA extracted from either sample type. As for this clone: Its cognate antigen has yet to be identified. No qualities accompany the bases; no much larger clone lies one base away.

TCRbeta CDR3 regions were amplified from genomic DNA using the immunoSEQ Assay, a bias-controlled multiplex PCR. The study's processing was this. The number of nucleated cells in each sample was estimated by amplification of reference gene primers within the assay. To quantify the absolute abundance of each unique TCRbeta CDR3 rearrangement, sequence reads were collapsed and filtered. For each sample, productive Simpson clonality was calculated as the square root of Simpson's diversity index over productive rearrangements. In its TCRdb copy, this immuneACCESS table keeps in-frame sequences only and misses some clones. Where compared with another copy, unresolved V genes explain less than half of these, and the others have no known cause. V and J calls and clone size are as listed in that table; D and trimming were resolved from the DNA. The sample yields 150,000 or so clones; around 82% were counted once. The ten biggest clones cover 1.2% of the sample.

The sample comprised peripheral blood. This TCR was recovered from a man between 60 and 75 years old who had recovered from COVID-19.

The CDR3 region reads CASSPQSGNTGELFF. The DNA reads as follows: TGTGCCAGCAGCCCACAATCGGGGAACACCGGGGAGCTGTTTTTT. The V and J genes are TRBV7-3 and TRBJ2-2, with no D gene named confidently. The CDR3 measures 15 amino acids from cysteine to phenylalanine. The read is trimmed to its CDR3 DNA, 45 bases read in frame from base 1. Reading the germline V gene gives CDR1 SGHTA and CDR2 FQGTGA. V and J lose 5 bases and 1 base, and a span of 11 bases separates them. The full variable domain, with segments outside the CDR3 supplied by the reference TRBV7-3 and TRBJ2-2 proteins, appears as GAGVSQTPSNKVTEKGKYVELRCDPISGHTALYWYRQSLGQGPEFLIYFQGTGAADDSGLPNDRFFAVRPEGSVSTLKIQRTERGDSAVYLCASSPQSGNTGELFFGEGSRLTVL.